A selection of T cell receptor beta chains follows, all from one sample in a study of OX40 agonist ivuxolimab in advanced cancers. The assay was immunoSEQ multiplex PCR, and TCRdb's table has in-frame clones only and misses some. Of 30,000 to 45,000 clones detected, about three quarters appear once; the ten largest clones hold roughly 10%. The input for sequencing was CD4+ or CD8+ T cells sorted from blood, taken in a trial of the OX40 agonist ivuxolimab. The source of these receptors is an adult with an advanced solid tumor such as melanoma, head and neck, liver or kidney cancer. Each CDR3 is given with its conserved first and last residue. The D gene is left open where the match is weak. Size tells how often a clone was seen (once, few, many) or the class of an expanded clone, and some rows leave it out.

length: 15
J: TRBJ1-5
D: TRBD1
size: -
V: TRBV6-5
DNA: TGTGCCACCCAATCCCGCAGGGGGCGGTTTGAGCCCCAGCATTTT
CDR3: CATQSRRGRFEPQHF

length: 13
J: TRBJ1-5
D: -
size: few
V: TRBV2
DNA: TGTGCCAGCAGGGGACAAGGCAATCAGCCCCAGCATTTT
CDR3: CASRGQGNQPQHF

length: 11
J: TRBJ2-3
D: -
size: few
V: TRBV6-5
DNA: TGTGCCAGCAGTATTTCAGATACGCAGTATTTT
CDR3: CASSISDTQYF

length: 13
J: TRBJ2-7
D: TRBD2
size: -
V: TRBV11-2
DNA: TGTGCCAGCAGCTGGCCGGGGGGGGCAGAGCAGTACTTC
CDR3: CASSWPGGAEQYF

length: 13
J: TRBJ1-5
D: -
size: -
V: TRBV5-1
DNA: TGCGCCAGCAGCTTGGTTCCAGATCAGCCCCAGCATTTT
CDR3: CASSLVPDQPQHF

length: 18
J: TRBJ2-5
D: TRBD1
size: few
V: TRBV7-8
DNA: TGTGCCAGCAGCTTAGTTCAGTCAGGGGGCGGACTGCAAGAGACCCAGTACTTC
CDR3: CASSLVQSGGGLQETQYF

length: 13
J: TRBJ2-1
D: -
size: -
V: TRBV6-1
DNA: TGTGCCAGCAGTGAACAATTCTACAATGAGCAGTTCTTC
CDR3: CASSEQFYNEQFF

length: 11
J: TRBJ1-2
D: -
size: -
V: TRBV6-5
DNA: TGTGCCAGCAGTGAAGCAGGTGGCTACACCTTC
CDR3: CASSEAGGYTF

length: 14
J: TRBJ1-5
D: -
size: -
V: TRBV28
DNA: TGTGCCAGCAGTTTAACCAGGGACCATCAGCCCCAGCATTTT
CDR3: CASSLTRDHQPQHF

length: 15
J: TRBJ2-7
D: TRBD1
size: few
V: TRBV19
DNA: TGTGCCAGTAGTATAGGGACAGGCCGAGCCTACGAGCAGTACTTC
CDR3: CASSIGTGRAYEQYF